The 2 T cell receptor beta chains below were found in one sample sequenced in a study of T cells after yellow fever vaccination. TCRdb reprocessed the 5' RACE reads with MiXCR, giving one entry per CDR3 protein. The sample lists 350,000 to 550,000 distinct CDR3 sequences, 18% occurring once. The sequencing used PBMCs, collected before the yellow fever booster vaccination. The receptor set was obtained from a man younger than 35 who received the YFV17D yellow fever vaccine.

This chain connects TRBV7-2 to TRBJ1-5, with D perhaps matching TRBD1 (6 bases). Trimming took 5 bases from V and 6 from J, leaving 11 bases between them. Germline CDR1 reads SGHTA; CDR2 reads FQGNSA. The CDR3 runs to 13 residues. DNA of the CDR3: TGTGCCAGCAGCGGCCGGGACATTCAGCCCCAGCATTTT. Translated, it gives CASSGRDIQPQHF.

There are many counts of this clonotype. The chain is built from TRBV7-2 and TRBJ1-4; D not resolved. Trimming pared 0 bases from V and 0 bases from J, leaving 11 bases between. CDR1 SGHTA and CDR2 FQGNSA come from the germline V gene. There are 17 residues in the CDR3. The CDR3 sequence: CASSLAPQRATNEKLFF. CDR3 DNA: TGTGCCAGCAGCTTAGCCCCGCAGAGGGCAACTAATGAAAAACTGTTTTTT.